The clone carrying this T cell receptor beta chain was observed a few times. This sample was taken from a study of CD8+CD57+ T cells in acquired aplastic anemia. Study-wide background: On average, sorted CD4+ and CD8+ cells gave 3 to 3.5 ug of DNA.

Germline-derived CDR1 and CDR2 are LGHNA and YSLEER. The CDR3 covers 20 residues. The ends lost 2 bases at V and 0 bases at J; junction bases unmatched: 12. TCR beta VDJ combinations and CDR3 sequences were profiled from genomic DNA. TCRdb recomputed calls from the reads with MiXCR, one row per CDR3 protein. The sample lists some 120,000 distinct CDR3 sequences; around 46% were seen once. The sample consisted of sorted CD4+, CD8+, or CD8+CD57+ T cells (not recorded which) from PBMCs. This TCR came from a human donor in good health, serving as a control. The gene calls are TRBV4-3 and TRBJ2-1; 11 nucleotides align to TRBD2. The CDR3 reads CASSQTGLAGRSSSYNEQFF. CDR3 nucleotides: TGCGCCAGCAGCCAAACAGGACTAGCGGGTCGATCGAGCTCCTACAATGAGCAGTTCTTC.